These 24 T cell receptor beta chains came from one sample sequenced in a study of early T cells in non-severe SARS-CoV-2 infection. MiXCR, run by TCRdb on the 5' RACE reads, gives a single entry per CDR3 protein. The sample holds approximately 97,000 distinct CDR3 sequences, 8% to 13% seen once. Specimen: whole blood, collected at baseline. The receptor set was obtained from an adult who was a healthcare worker with PCR-confirmed SARS-CoV-2 infection or an uninfected control (not recorded which).

This clonotype was counted between two and nine times. The chain links TRBV5-6 to TRBJ2-3; D gene ambiguous. Trimming removed 6 bases from V and 6 bases from J, with 23 bases in between. CDR3 length equals 16 residues. Germline CDR1 is SGHDT and CDR2 is YYEEEE. The CDR3 DNA reads TGTGCCAGCACCATTCTAAGCCCCGGGTTGGTGGATACGCAGTATTTT. It translates to CASTILSPGLVDTQYF.

The chain links TRBV29-1 to TRBJ2-7; possibly TRBD1 for D (5 bases). V was clipped by 2 bases and J by 4 bases, with 12 bases between them. Looked up from germline, CDR1 is SQVTM and CDR2 is ANQGSEA. The CDR3 is 13 residues long. CDR3 in DNA: TGCAGCGTTGAAATAGGGGAAGGTTACGAGCAGTACTTC. Residues: CSVEIGEGYEQYF.

The chain joins TRBV2 to TRBJ1-4, with D tentatively TRBD1 (5 bases). The CDR3 covers 14 residues. The germline gives CDR1 SNHLY, CDR2 FYNNEI. The germline V and J ends were trimmed by 6 bases and 11 bases, with 19 bases remaining between them. CDR3: CASRPGSITSKLFF. The DNA of the CDR3 is TGTGCCAGCAGGCCAGGGTCGATTACCAGCAAACTGTTTTTT. Filled out from reference TRBV2 and TRBJ1-4, the complete variable domain reads EPEVTQTPSHQVTQMGQEVILRCVPISNHLYFYWYRQILGQKVEFLVSFYNNEISEKSEIFDDQFSVERPDGSNFTLKIRSTKLEDSAMYFCASRPGSITSKLFFGSGTQLSVL.

V usage is TRBV20-1 and J usage is TRBJ1-1; D perhaps matches TRBD1 (6 bases). CDR3 length: 13 residues. V was trimmed by 2 bases and J by 3 bases, leaving 10 bases between them. Germline CDR1 and CDR2: DFQATT and SNEGSKA (reference sequence). CDR3 nucleotides: TGCAGTGCTAGAAACAGGGCGGACACTGAAGCTTTCTTT. Its protein product is CSARNRADTEAFF.

The chain carries TRBV29-1 and TRBJ2-1; 8 nucleotides agree with TRBD1. The germline V gene has CDR1 SQVTM and CDR2 ANQGSEA. V gave up 6 bases and J gave up 2 bases; unmatched junction bases: 6. CDR3 length equals 14 residues. The chain's CDR3 is CSVYRGAAYNEQFF. In DNA, the CDR3 is TGCAGCGTATACAGGGGGGCGGCCTACAATGAGCAGTTCTTC.

In regard to this clonotype: A much larger clone sits a single nucleotide away, making a read error possible. The chain combines TRBV3-1 with TRBJ2-1; 12 bases agree with TRBD2. This CDR3 spans 16 amino acids. CDR1 and CDR2 from the germline V gene are LGHDT and YNNKEL (reference sequence). This CDR3 reads CASRTTSGGSYNEQIF. CDR3 coding DNA: TGTGCCAGCAGGACGACTAGCGGGGGCTCCTACAATGAGCAGATCTTC.

This clonotype has only a few counts. This rearrangement joins TRBV7-3 to TRBJ2-1, with D perhaps being TRBD1 or TRBD2 (5 bases each). The CDR3 extends over 15 amino acids. Trimming stripped 2 bases from V and 2 bases from J, with 10 bases between. Per the germline V gene, CDR1 is SGHTA and CDR2 is FQGTGA. CDR3 residues: CASSLPEGPYNEQFF. In DNA form, the CDR3 reads TGTGCCAGCAGCTTACCCGAGGGGCCCTACAATGAGCAGTTCTTC. The full variable domain, rest sourced from reference TRBV7-3 and TRBJ2-1, is GAGVSQTPSNKVTEKGKYVELRCDPISGHTALYWYRQSLGQGPEFLIYFQGTGAADDSGLPNDRFFAVRPEGSVSTLKIQRTERGDSAVYLCASSLPEGPYNEQFFGPGTRLTVL.

The CDR3 DNA sequence: TGTGCCAGCAGCAGACTGGGCTCTGGGGCCAACGTCCTGACTTTC. This sequence encodes CASSRLGSGANVLTF. This sequence joins TRBV7-2 and TRBJ2-6; no clear D gene. Deletions cut 5 bases from V and 0 bases from J, with 8 bases between. The germline gives CDR1 SGHTA, CDR2 FQGNSA. The CDR3 has 15 amino acids.

This clonotype was picked up a small number of times. V is TRBV5-1 and J is TRBJ2-2; the D gene is possibly TRBD2 (5 bases). CDR3 size: 14 residues. Germline V CDR1 and CDR2: SGHRS, YFSETQ. The V end lost 0 bases, the J end lost 6 bases, and 9 bases lay between the germline ends. This CDR3 is CASSLAGNPGELFF. The CDR3 DNA reads TGCGCCAGCAGCTTGGCGGGAAATCCCGGGGAGCTGTTTTTT.

The chain links TRBV29-1 to TRBJ2-3, with 9 bases lining up with TRBD2. Germline loops: CDR1 SQVTM, CDR2 ANQGSEA. The V gene end was trimmed by 6 bases and the J gene end by 4 bases; junction bases not matched to a gene: 8. This CDR3 contains 14 residues. The CDR3 nucleotides are TGCAGCGTGCGACTAGCGGCGAGGGCAGATACGCAGTATTTT. Translating gives CSVRLAARADTQYF.

The CDR3 DNA follows: TGTGCCAGCAGCCAAGAGGGAAATGAGCAGTTCTTC. Residues: CASSQEGNEQFF. This sequence joins TRBV3-1 and TRBJ2-1; no definite D call. Germline assignment: CDR1 LGHDT and CDR2 YNNKEL (reference sequence). The CDR3 has 12 residues. V lost 0 bases and J lost 7, with 4 bases in between.

This clonotype showed up just a few times. The chain is built from TRBV27 and TRBJ1-1; D is perhaps TRBD1 (5 bases). The germline gives CDR1 MNHEY, CDR2 SMNVEV (reference sequence). CDR3 length: 14 residues. Deletions cut 2 bases from V and 1 base from J, with 8 bases between. The CDR3 spells CASSLAGENTEAFF. The CDR3 coding sequence is TGTGCCAGCAGTTTAGCGGGGGAGAACACTGAAGCTTTCTTT.

This clonotype showed up many times. This rearrangement joins TRBV3-1 to TRBJ1-6; possible D gene TRBD1, 5 bases. This CDR3 has 13 residues. CDR1 LGHDT and CDR2 YNNKEL come from the germline V gene (reference sequence). The V end was cut by 2 bases, the J end by 8 bases, with 7 bases between. CDR3 protein: CASSQQGDSPLHF. The DNA for the CDR3 is TGTGCCAGCAGCCAACAGGGTGATTCACCCCTCCACTTT.

This clonotype was counted only a few times. The J gene is TRBJ2-3, the V gene TRBV5-8; 10 nucleotides match TRBD2. Germline CDR1 is SGHTS and CDR2 is YDEGEE. V lost 5 bases and J lost 3; bases outside the gene matches: 3. The CDR3 has 14 residues. The CDR3 bases are TGTGCCAGCAGGCTAGCGGGAGCGACAGATACGCAGTATTTT. Protein product: CASRLAGATDTQYF.

The sample holds many counts of this clonotype. This rearrangement joins TRBV10-3 to TRBJ1-2; D call uncertain. Trimming took off 3 bases at V and 6 bases at J, with 11 bases between the two ends. This CDR3 contains 13 residues. CDR1 and CDR2 (germline): ENHRY, SYGVKD. CDR3 sequence reads: CAISDVYMDGYTF. In nucleotides, the CDR3 is TGTGCCATCAGTGATGTGTATATGGATGGCTACACCTTC.

In this sample, this clonotype turned up a few times. The rearrangement links TRBV11-3 to TRBJ1-1; no firm D call. With 5 bases removed from V and 8 bases from J, the gap between germline ends came to 15 bases. This CDR3 is built from 13 residues. Germline assignment: CDR1 SGHNT and CDR2 YENEEA. The CDR3 DNA reads as TGTGCCAGCAGCCGCAGTGGGTCAGTCGAAGCTTTCTTT. This encodes CASSRSGSVEAFF.

The chain couples TRBV6-6 to TRBJ1-1; 11 nucleotides match TRBD1. The CDR3 extends over 17 amino acids. Trimming at V came to 6 bases and at J to 5 bases, leaving 14 bases not matched to a gene. In germline, CDR1 is MNHNY, CDR2 SVGAGI (reference sequence). The DNA of the CDR3 is TGTGCCAGCAGCCTTATCAGGACAGGGGGCGCGGGGACTGAAGCTTTCTTT. Its protein is CASSLIRTGGAGTEAFF.

This clonotype came up a few times. A junction boundary mismatches the germline segment, possibly from a read error. The chain employs TRBV5-8 and TRBJ1-5; unclear D gene. CDR3 length equals 15 residues. Germline CDR1 reads SGHTS; CDR2 reads YDEGEE. The CDR3 loop reads CASSLRRDSNQPQHF. The DNA for the CDR3 is TGCGCCAGCAGCTTGAGACGGGATAGCAATCAGCCCCAGCATTTT.

This clonotype was detected only a few times. The V gene is TRBV4-3, the J gene TRBJ1-5; D perhaps matches TRBD1 (5 bases). The germline gives CDR1 LGHNA, CDR2 YSLEER. This CDR3 spans 14 amino acids. The V end was cut by 1 base, the J end by 10 bases, with 14 bases between. The CDR3 loop is CASSQVGGGVPQHF. The CDR3 DNA reads as TGCGCCAGCAGCCAAGTTGGGGGAGGAGTACCCCAGCATTTT.

With respect to this clonotype: This clone may be a read error of a much larger clone one base away. The gene calls are TRBV12-3 or TRBV12-4 and TRBJ2-3; weak D call: TRBD2 (7 bases). The germline V and J ends were trimmed by 5 bases and 5 bases, with 17 bases remaining between them. This CDR3 spans 15 amino acids. The CDR3 DNA sequence: TGTGCCAGCAGTGCTAGGGGGAGGGCCCAAGATACGCAGTATTTT. Amino acid sequence: CASSARGRAQDTQYF.

This clonotype was observed at least ten times. This chain links TRBV19 with TRBJ2-1, with TRBD2 identical over 8 bases. In germline, CDR1 is LNHDA, CDR2 SQIVND (reference sequence). Trimming removed 6 bases from V and 5 bases from J; junction bases left unmatched: 9. The CDR3 has 15 residues. The CDR3 spells CASSREGLPHNEQFF. CDR3 sequence (DNA): TGTGCCAGTAGCCGGGAGGGCCTGCCGCACAATGAGCAGTTCTTC.

This chain uses TRBV6-2 or TRBV6-3 with TRBJ1-1, with 8 bases identical to TRBD1. V shed 2 bases, J shed 0 bases, and the junction held 11 bases outside the gene matches. This CDR3 region has 18 residues. CDR1 is MNHEY, CDR2 SVGEGT, per germline. DNA for the CDR3: TGTGCCAGCAGTTACCGTTTGAGACAGGGGAGGATGAACACTGAAGCTTTCTTT. It encodes CASSYRLRQGRMNTEAFF.

The sample holds a few counts of this clonotype. V gene TRBV3-1 combines with J gene TRBJ1-2; D not certain. The CDR3 consists of 11 residues. V lost 3 bases and J lost 8, with 7 bases in between. The V gene's germline CDR1 is LGHDT and CDR2 YNNKEL (reference sequence). The CDR3 reads CASSQARGYTF. Here the CDR3 DNA reads TGTGCCAGCAGCCAGGCCAGAGGCTACACCTTC. Full variable domain (missing parts from reference TRBV3-1 and TRBJ1-2): DTAVSQTPKYLVTQMGNDKSIKCEQNLGHDTMYWYKQDSKKFLKIMFSYNNKELIINETVPNRFSPKSPDKAHLNLHINSLELGDSAVYFCASSQARGYTFGSGTRLTVV.

The chain carries TRBV4-2 and TRBJ1-4; 8 bases match TRBD1. V gave up 0 bases and J gave up 8 bases; unmatched junction bases: 8. Germline loops: CDR1 LGHNA, CDR2 YNFKEQ. The CDR3 runs 16 residues. CDR3 bases: TGTGCCAGCAGCCAAGAGGCTCAGGGGGCAGGAGAAAAACTGTTTTTT. Its protein is CASSQEAQGAGEKLFF.